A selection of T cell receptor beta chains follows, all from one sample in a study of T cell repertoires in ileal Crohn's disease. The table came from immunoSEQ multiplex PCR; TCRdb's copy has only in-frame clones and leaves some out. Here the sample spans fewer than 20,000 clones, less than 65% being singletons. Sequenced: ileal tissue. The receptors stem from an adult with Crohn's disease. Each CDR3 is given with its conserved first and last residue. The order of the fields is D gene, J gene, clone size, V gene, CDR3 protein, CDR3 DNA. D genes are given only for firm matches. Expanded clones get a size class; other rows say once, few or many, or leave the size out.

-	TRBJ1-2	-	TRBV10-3	CAISESPGDGYTF	TGTGCCATCAGTGAGTCCCCAGGGGATGGCTACACCTTC
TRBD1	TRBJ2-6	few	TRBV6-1	CASSDRDRGLAGANVLTF	TGTGCCAGCAGTGACCGGGACAGGGGGCTCGCTGGGGCCAACGTCCTGACTTTC
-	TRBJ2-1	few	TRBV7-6	CASSLGGTPYNEQFF	TGTGCCAGCAGCTTAGGAGGTACCCCCTACAATGAGCAGTTCTTC
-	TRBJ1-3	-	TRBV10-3	CAISDLLGTTGNTIYF	TGTGCCATCAGTGATCTTTTAGGGACAACTGGAAACACCATATATTTT
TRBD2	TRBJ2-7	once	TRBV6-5	CASSYSRTSANYEQYF	TGTGCCAGCAGTTACTCAAGGACTAGCGCGAACTACGAGCAGTACTTC
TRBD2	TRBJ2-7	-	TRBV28	CASRPMIAGLYEQYF	TGTGCCAGCAGGCCCATGATAGCGGGGCTCTACGAGCAGTACTTC
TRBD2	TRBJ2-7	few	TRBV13	CASSSPRRGVGEQYF	TGTGCCAGCAGCTCGCCCCGTCGGGGGGTTGGCGAGCAGTACTTC
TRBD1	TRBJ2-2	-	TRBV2	CASRIQGARTGELFF	TGTGCCAGCAGGATACAGGGGGCGCGGACCGGGGAGCTGTTTTTT
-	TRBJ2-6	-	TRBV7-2	CASSLVSGKFSGANVLTF	TGTGCCAGCAGCTTAGTTTCAGGAAAATTCTCTGGGGCCAACGTCCTGACTTTC
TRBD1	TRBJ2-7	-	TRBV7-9	CASSLAQGQGAGGEQYF	TGTGCCAGCAGCTTAGCTCAGGGGCAGGGGGCCGGAGGGGAGCAGTACTTC
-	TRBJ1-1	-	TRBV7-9	CASSLPGLEAFF	TGTGCCAGCAGCCTCCCGGGACTCGAAGCTTTCTTT
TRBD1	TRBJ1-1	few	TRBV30	CAGDRANTEAFF	TGTGCCGGGGACAGGGCGAACACTGAAGCTTTCTTT
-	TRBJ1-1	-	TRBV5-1	CASSLQGPNTEAFF	TGCGCCAGCAGCTTACAGGGCCCGAACACTGAAGCTTTCTTT
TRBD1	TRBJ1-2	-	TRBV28	CASSLYLQGRGYTF	TGTGCCAGCAGTTTATACCTACAGGGGAGGGGCTACACCTTC
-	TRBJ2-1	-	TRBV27	CASSDALGEEQFF	TGTGCCAGCAGTGACGCCCTGGGAGAGGAGCAGTTCTTC
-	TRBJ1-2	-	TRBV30	CAWSPGYGYTF	TGTGCCTGGAGTCCGGGTTATGGCTACACCTTC
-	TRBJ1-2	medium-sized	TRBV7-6	CASSPLVQGDGYTF	TGTGCCAGCAGCCCCCTCGTACAGGGAGATGGCTACACCTTC
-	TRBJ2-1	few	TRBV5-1	CASSFYGLSYNEQFF	TGCGCCAGCAGCTTTTACGGACTCTCCTACAATGAGCAGTTCTTC
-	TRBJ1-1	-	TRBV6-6	CASSRTEAFF	TGTGCCAGCAGTCGGACAGAAGCTTTCTTT
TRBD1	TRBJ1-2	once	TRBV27	CASSLGQNYGYTF	TGTGCCAGCAGTTTGGGACAGAACTATGGCTACACCTTC
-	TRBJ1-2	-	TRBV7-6	CASSLEPGTINYGYTF	TGTGCCAGCAGCTTAGAGCCAGGGACTATTAACTATGGCTACACCTTC
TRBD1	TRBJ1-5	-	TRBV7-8	CASSSWTGANQPQHF	TGTGCCAGCAGCTCCTGGACAGGGGCAAATCAGCCCCAGCATTTT
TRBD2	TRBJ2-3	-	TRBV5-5	CASSLGLAGGPDTQYF	TGTGCCAGCAGCTTGGGACTAGCGGGAGGGCCAGATACGCAGTATTTT
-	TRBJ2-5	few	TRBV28	CASSRGRETQYF	TGTGCCAGCTCCAGGGGCAGAGAGACCCAGTACTTC
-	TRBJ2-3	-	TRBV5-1	CASSLPGADTQYF	TGCGCCAGCAGCTTACCGGGAGCAGATACGCAGTATTTT
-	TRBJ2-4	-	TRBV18	CASSIQGTKNIQYF	TGTGCCAGCTCGATACAGGGAACCAAAAACATTCAGTACTTC
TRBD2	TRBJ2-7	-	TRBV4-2	CASSQDLGTSGKQYF	TGTGCCAGCAGCCAAGATTTGGGGACTAGCGGGAAACAGTACTTC
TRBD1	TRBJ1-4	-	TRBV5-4	CASSTGGDGEKLFF	TGTGCCAGCAGCACAGGGGGCGATGGTGAAAAACTGTTTTTT
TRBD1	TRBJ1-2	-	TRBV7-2	CASSLTPGQGGGYTF	TGTGCCAGCAGCCTAACCCCCGGACAGGGGGGTGGCTACACCTTC
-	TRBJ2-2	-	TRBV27	CASSQRDRTGELFF	TGTGCCAGCAGTCAGAGAGACAGAACCGGGGAGCTGTTTTTT
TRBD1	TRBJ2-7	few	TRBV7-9	CASSESGTGTLEQYF	TGTGCCAGCAGCGAATCCGGGACAGGGACTCTCGAGCAGTACTTC
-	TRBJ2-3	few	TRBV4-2	CASSRGDSRGTDTQYF	TGTGCCAGCAGCCGGGGGGACAGCCGGGGTACAGATACGCAGTATTTT
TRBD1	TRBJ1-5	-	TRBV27	CASSPHVGRGPQPQHF	TGTGCCAGCAGCCCCCACGTGGGCAGGGGGCCTCAGCCCCAGCATTTT
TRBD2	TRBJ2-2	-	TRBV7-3	CASSLGLAGGGELFF	TGTGCCAGCAGCCTCGGACTAGCGGGAGGCGGGGAGCTGTTTTTT
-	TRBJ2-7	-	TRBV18	CASSPGTTYEQYF	TGTGCCAGCTCACCCGGGACAACCTACGAGCAGTACTTC
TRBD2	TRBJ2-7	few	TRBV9	CASSVGGSLSYEQYF	TGTGCCAGCAGCGTCGGCGGGAGCCTATCATACGAGCAGTACTTC
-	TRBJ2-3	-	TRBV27	CASSLNGVGTQYF	TGTGCCAGCAGTCTCAACGGGGTGGGGACGCAGTATTTT
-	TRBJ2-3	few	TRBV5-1	CASSLAGAFTDTQYF	TGCGCCAGCAGCTTGGCAGGGGCCTTCACAGATACGCAGTATTTT
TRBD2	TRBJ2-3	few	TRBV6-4	CASSDGGTSGGSTDTQYF	TGTGCCAGCAGTGACGGTGGGACTAGCGGAGGCTCCACAGATACGCAGTATTTT
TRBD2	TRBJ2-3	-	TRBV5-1	CASSYFGGGPGDTQYF	TGCGCCAGCAGCTACTTTGGGGGAGGGCCTGGGGATACGCAGTATTTT
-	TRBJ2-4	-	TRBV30	CAWSVVAVGNIQYF	TGTGCCTGGAGTGTAGTAGCGGTGGGGAACATTCAGTACTTC
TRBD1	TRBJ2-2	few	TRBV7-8	CASSTTGGSTGELFF	TGTGCCAGCAGCACCACAGGGGGCAGCACCGGGGAGCTGTTTTTT
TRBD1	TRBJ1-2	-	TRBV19	CASSMRTGTNSYTF	TGTGCCAGTAGTATGAGGACAGGGACGAACAGCTACACCTTC
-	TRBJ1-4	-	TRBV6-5	CASSPDREKLFF	TGTGCCAGCAGTCCCGACAGGGAAAAACTGTTTTTT
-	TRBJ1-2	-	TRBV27	CASSLGRGQDGYTF	TGTGCCAGCAGTTTAGGCAGGGGTCAAGATGGCTACACCTTC